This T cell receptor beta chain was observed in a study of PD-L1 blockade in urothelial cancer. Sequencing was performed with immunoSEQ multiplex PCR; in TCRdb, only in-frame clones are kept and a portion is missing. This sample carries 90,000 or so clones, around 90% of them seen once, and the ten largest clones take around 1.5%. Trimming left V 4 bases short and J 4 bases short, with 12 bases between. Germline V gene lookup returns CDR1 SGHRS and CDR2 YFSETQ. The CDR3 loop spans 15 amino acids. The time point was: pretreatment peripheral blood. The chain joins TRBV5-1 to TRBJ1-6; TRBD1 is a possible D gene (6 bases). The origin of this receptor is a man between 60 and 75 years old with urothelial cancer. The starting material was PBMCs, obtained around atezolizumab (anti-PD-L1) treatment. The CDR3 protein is CASSRTTGYNSPLHF. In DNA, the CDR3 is TGCGCCAGCAGCCGTACGACAGGTTATAATTCACCCCTCCACTTT.